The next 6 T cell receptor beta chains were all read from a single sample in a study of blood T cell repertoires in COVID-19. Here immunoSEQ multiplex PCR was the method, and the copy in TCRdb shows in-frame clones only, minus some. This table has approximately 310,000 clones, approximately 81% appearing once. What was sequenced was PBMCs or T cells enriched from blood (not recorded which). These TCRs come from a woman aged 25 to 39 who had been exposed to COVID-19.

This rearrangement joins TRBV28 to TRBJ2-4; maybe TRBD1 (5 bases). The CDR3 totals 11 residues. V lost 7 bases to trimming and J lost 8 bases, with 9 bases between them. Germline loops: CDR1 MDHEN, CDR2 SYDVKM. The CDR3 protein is CASKEQDIQYF. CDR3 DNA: TGTGCCAGCAAAGAACAGGACATTCAGTACTTC. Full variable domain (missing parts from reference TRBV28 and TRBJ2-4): DVKVTQSSRYLVKRTGEKVFLECVQDMDHENMFWYRQDPGLGLRLIYFSYDVKMKEKGDIPEGYSVSREKKERFSLILESASTNQTSMYLCASKEQDIQYFGAGTRLSVL.

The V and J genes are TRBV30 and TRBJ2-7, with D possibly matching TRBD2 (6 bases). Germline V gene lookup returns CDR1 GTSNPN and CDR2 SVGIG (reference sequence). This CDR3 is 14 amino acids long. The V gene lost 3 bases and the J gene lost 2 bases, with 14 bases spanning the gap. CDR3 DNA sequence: TGTGCCTGGAGCCCAGGGAGGATACCCTACGAGCAGTACTTC. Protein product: CAWSPGRIPYEQYF.

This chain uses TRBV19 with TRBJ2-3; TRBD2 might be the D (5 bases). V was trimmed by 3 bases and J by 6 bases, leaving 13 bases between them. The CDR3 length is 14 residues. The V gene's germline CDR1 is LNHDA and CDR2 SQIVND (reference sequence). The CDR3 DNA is TGTGCCAGTAGTATTGACTGGGAGAGGGATACGCAGTATTTT. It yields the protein CASSIDWERDTQYF.

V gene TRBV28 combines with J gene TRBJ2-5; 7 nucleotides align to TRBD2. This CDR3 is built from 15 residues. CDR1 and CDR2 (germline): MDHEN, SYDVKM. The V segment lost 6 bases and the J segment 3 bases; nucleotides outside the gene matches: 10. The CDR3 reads CASSLAGVGEETQYF. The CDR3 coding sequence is TGTGCCAGCAGCCTGGCGGGAGTTGGAGAAGAGACCCAGTACTTC.

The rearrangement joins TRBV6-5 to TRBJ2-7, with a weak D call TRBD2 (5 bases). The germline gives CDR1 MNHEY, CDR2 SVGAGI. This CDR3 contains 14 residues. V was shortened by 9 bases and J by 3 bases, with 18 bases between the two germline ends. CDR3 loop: CASSQEDLNYEQYF. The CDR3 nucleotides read TGTGCCAGTTCGCAAGAGGACTTAAACTACGAGCAGTACTTC.

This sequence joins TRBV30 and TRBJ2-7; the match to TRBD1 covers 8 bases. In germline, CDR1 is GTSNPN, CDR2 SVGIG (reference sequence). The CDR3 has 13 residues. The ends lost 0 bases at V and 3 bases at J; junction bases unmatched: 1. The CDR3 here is CAWSVTGVYEQYF. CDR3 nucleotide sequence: TGTGCCTGGAGTGTGACAGGGGTCTACGAGCAGTACTTC.